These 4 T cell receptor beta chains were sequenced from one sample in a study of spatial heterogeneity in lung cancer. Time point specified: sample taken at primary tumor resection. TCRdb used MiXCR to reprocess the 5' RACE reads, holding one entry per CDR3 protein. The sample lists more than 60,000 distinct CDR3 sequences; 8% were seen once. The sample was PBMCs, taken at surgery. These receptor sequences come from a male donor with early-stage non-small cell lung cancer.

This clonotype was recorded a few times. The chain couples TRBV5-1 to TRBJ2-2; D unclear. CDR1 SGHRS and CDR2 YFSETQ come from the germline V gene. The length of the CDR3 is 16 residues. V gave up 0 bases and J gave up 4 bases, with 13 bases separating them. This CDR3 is CASSLGQPAVTGELFF. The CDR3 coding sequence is TGCGCCAGCAGCTTGGGGCAGCCCGCGGTCACCGGGGAGCTGTTTTTT.

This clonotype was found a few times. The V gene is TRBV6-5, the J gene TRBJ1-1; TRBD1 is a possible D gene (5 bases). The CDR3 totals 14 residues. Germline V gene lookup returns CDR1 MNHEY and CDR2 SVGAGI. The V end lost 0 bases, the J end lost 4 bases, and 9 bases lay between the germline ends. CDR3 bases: TGTGCCAGCAGTTACTCGCTAGGGACCACTGAAGCTTTCTTT. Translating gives CASSYSLGTTEAFF.

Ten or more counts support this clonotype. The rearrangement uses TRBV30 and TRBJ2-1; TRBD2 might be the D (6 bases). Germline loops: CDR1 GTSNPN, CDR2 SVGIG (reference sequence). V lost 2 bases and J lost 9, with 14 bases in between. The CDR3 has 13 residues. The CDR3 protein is CAWSFSSAGEQFF. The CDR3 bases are TGTGCCTGGAGTTTCTCTAGCGCTGGTGAGCAGTTCTTC.

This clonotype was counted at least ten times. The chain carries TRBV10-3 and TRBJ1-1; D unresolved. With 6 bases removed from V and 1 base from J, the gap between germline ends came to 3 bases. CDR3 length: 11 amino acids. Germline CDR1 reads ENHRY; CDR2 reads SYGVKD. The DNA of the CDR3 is TGTGCCATCAGAGAGAACACTGAAGCTTTCTTT. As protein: CAIRENTEAFF.